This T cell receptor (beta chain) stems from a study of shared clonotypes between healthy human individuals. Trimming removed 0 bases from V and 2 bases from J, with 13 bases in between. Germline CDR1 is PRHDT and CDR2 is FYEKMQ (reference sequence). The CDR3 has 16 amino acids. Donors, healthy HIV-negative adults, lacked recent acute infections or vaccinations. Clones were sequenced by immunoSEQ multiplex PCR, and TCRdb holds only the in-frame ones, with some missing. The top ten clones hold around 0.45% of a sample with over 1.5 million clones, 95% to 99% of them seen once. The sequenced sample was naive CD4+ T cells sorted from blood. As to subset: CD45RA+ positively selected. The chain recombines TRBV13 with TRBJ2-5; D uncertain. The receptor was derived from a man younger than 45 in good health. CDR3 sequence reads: CASSLGLREQQETQYF. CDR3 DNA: TGTGCCAGCAGCTTAGGCCTAAGGGAACAGCAAGAGACCCAGTACTTC.